Listed here are 13 T cell receptor beta chains from one sample, sequenced in a study of blood T cell repertoires in COVID-19. Clones were read by immunoSEQ multiplex PCR, and TCRdb kept only the in-frame ones, dropping some. The table lists roughly 360,000 clones, approximately 87% of them singletons. The sample was PBMCs or T cells enriched from blood (not recorded which). The receptors were sampled from a young man who had recovered from COVID-19.

V usage is TRBV5-1 and J usage is TRBJ1-5; TRBD1 is a possible D gene (5 bases). Between the trimmed V and J ends, which lost 4 bases and 6 bases, there was a span of 17 bases. The CDR3 consists of 15 residues. CDR1 and CDR2 (germline): SGHRS, YFSETQ. The CDR3 spells CASSPGDLRGQPQHF. CDR3 DNA sequence: TGCGCCAGCAGCCCGGGGGATTTGAGAGGTCAGCCCCAGCATTTT.

The J gene is TRBJ2-3, the V gene TRBV4-1; possibly TRBD1 for D (5 bases). Germline V gene lookup returns CDR1 MGHRA and CDR2 YSYEKL. The CDR3 sequence is 14 residues long. Deletions cut 6 bases from V and 0 bases from J, with 10 bases between. The CDR3 coding sequence is TGCGCCAGCAGGGGGCTACAGAGCACAGATACGCAGTATTTT. This codes for CASRGLQSTDTQYF.

V and J are TRBV6-5 and TRBJ2-1; D possibly corresponds to TRBD2 (6 bases). V was shortened by 6 bases and J by 4 bases, with 7 bases between the two germline ends. Germline CDR1 is MNHEY and CDR2 is SVGAGI. The CDR3 sequence is 12 residues long. The CDR3: CASRGLYNEQFF. The CDR3 coding sequence is TGTGCCAGCAGGGGACTTTACAATGAGCAGTTCTTC.

DNA of the CDR3: TGTGCCAGCAGCTTACCCGGCTATCGACAGGGGTCTGGAAACACCATATATTTT. Its protein is CASSLPGYRQGSGNTIYF. The chain links TRBV7-2 to TRBJ1-3; 8 positions agree with TRBD1. Looked up from germline, CDR1 is SGHTA and CDR2 is FQGNSA. Trimming took 2 bases from V and 1 from J; bases not matched to a gene: 10. There are 18 residues in the CDR3.

V is TRBV12-5 and J is TRBJ1-1; D is possibly TRBD1 (5 bases). Germline CDR1 and CDR2: LGHNT and FRNRAP. This CDR3 has 14 amino acids. V lost 0 bases to trimming and J lost 4 bases, with 9 bases between them. CDR3 coding DNA: TGTGCTAGTGGTTTGGTAAGACAGATCACTGAAGCTTTCTTT. This translates into CASGLVRQITEAFF.

J is TRBJ1-4 and V is TRBV10-3, with TRBD1 as a possible D gene (6 bases). This CDR3 comprises 17 residues. Germline assignment: CDR1 ENHRY and CDR2 SYGVKD. V shed 3 bases and J shed 2 bases, with 16 bases lying between them. The CDR3 loop reads CAISDRKQGGTNEKLFF. In DNA, the CDR3 is TGTGCCATCAGTGACCGAAAACAGGGTGGCACTAATGAAAAACTGTTTTTT.

The rearrangement uses TRBV12-5 and TRBJ1-1; D remains unclear. This CDR3 is 14 amino acids long. Between the trimmed V and J ends, which lost 2 bases and 4 bases, there was a span of 11 bases. Germline-derived CDR1 and CDR2 are LGHNT and FRNRAP. CDR3 in DNA: TGTGCTAGTGGTTTGCCCCAGCGTGGCACTGAAGCTTTCTTT. Translating gives CASGLPQRGTEAFF.

V usage is TRBV18 and J usage is TRBJ1-3; TRBD1 is a possible D gene (6 bases). The CDR3 is made up of 15 amino acids. CDR1 is KGHSH, CDR2 LQKENI, per germline. V lost 3 bases, J lost 0 bases, and 9 bases lay in between. DNA for the CDR3: TGTGCCAGCTCACCGACAGGACCCTCTGGAAACACCATATATTTT. Translating gives CASSPTGPSGNTIYF. The whole variable domain, filled in from reference TRBV18 and TRBJ1-3, reads NAGVMQNPRHLVRRRGQEARLRCSPMKGHSHVYWYRQLPEEGLKFMVYLQKENIIDESGMPKERFSAEFPKEGPSILRIQQVVRGDSAAYFCASSPTGPSGNTIYFGEGSWLTVV.

The rearrangement links TRBV7-9 to TRBJ1-5; perhaps TRBD1 as D (6 bases). Germline V gives CDR1 SEHNR, CDR2 FQNEAQ (reference sequence). This CDR3 region has 16 residues. V lost 1 base to trimming and J lost 6 bases, with 16 bases between them. This CDR3 is CASSLGPQGLGQPQHF. The CDR3 DNA reads TGTGCCAGCAGCTTAGGTCCGCAGGGGTTGGGTCAGCCCCAGCATTTT.

The chain links TRBV3-1 (or the pseudogene TRBV3-2) to TRBJ2-1, with D possibly TRBD1 on 6 matching bases. Trimming pared 3 bases from V and 1 base from J, leaving 13 bases between. Germline V gene lookup returns CDR1 LGHDT and CDR2 YNNKEL (reference sequence). The CDR3 consists of 16 residues. The CDR3 reads CASSQVSGQSYNEQFF. Written as DNA, the CDR3 is TGTGCCAGCAGCCAGGTATCTGGACAGTCCTACAATGAGCAGTTCTTC.

The CDR3 nucleotides read TGTGCCAGCAGCCCCTCTGACAGGGAATACCAGCCCCAGCATTTT. This sequence encodes CASSPSDREYQPQHF. The chain uses TRBV3-1 (or the pseudogene TRBV3-2) and TRBJ1-5, with TRBD1 matching over 7 bases. CDR1 and CDR2 from the germline V gene are LGHDT and YNNKEL (reference sequence). With 4 bases clipped from V and 7 bases from J, the junction kept 10 bases outside the gene matches. CDR3 length: 15 residues.

In this sample, this clone turned up a few times. The V gene is TRBV15, the J gene TRBJ1-5; D unclear. The CDR3 totals 15 residues. Germline V CDR1 and CDR2: LNHNV, YYDKDF (reference sequence). The V gene lost 1 base and the J gene lost 5 bases, with 12 bases spanning the gap. CDR3 nucleotides: TGTGCCACCAGCAGAGTACCGGGGAAGGATCAGCCCCAGCATTTT. Translating gives CATSRVPGKDQPQHF. Drawing the rest from reference TRBV15 and TRBJ1-5, the complete variable domain is DAMVIQNPRYQVTQFGKPVTLSCSQTLNHNVMYWYQQKSSQAPKLLFHYYDKDFNNEADTPDNFQSRRPNTSFCFLDIRSPGLGDTAMYLCATSRVPGKDQPQHFGDGTRLSIL.

J is TRBJ1-5 and V is TRBV5-1; D is possibly TRBD1 (5 bases). In germline, CDR1 is SGHRS, CDR2 YFSETQ. The CDR3 has 15 residues. The germline V and J ends were trimmed by 0 bases and 4 bases, with 11 bases remaining between them. The CDR3 DNA reads TGCGCCAGCAGCTTGGAGGGGAATGGAAATCAGCCCCAGCATTTT. It is translated as CASSLEGNGNQPQHF.